This is a list of T cell receptor beta chains from one sample in a study of shared clonotypes between healthy human individuals. Assay: immunoSEQ multiplex PCR; the TCRdb copy retains only in-frame clones and omits some. In the table there are about 1,800,000 clones, 85% to 95% of which are singletons. Input material: naive CD8+ T cells sorted from blood. Receptor source: a man aged 18 to 35 in good health. The CDR3 runs from the conserved cysteine through the conserved F or W. The D gene is left open where the match is weak. Some rows mark clone size as missing; the rest say once, few, many or name a class of expanded clone.

v_gene	abundance	j_gene	d_gene	CDR3aa	CDR3nt
TRBV7-9	.	TRBJ2-7	TRBD1	CASSLEDRGLYEQYF	TGTGCCAGCAGCTTAGAGGACAGGGGGCTCTACGAGCAGTACTTC
TRBV29-1	.	TRBJ1-2	.	CSVPRERAQRGGYTF	TGCAGCGTCCCGAGGGAGAGGGCCCAGAGGGGGGGCTACACCTTC
TRBV27	.	TRBJ1-1	TRBD1	CASSPTGSAEAFF	TGTGCCAGCAGCCCGACAGGGTCCGCTGAAGCTTTCTTT
TRBV7-9	.	TRBJ2-7	TRBD1	CASSSDREVVYEQYF	TGTGCCAGCAGCTCGGACAGGGAAGTAGTCTACGAGCAGTACTTC
TRBV9	.	TRBJ2-7	TRBD1	CASSPTGGYNEQYF	TGTGCCAGCAGCCCGACAGGGGGATACAACGAGCAGTACTTC
TRBV5-4	few	TRBJ1-2	.	CASSLAEEGEGYTF	TGTGCCAGCAGCTTGGCCGAGGAGGGGGAGGGCTACACCTTC
TRBV4-3	.	TRBJ2-3	.	CASSQELLVGGTDTQYF	TGCGCCAGCAGCCAAGAACTTCTGGTGGGCGGCACAGATACGCAGTATTTT
TRBV7-9	.	TRBJ2-1	.	CASSINWGNEQFF	TGTGCCAGCAGCATTAACTGGGGCAATGAGCAGTTCTTC
TRBV6-5	.	TRBJ2-1	.	CASSYWEEQFF	TGTGCCAGCAGTTACTGGGAGGAGCAGTTCTTC
TRBV2	.	TRBJ2-7	.	CASSELDTYEQYF	TGTGCCAGCAGTGAACTAGATACCTACGAGCAGTACTTC
TRBV7-3	.	TRBJ2-3	TRBD1	CASSLAGGTDTQYF	TGTGCCAGCAGCTTAGCAGGGGGAACAGATACGCAGTATTTT
TRBV15	.	TRBJ1-1	.	CATSSNWGGETEAFF	TGTGCCACCAGCAGCAACTGGGGGGGCGAAACTGAAGCTTTCTTT
TRBV6-5	.	TRBJ2-2	.	CASSWTPSNTGELFF	TGTGCCAGCTCCTGGACACCTTCGAACACCGGGGAGCTGTTTTTT
TRBV19	.	TRBJ1-5	.	CASSMGGGASNQPQHF	TGTGCCAGTAGTATGGGCGGGGGGGCTAGCAATCAGCCCCAGCATTTT
TRBV7-8	.	TRBJ2-7	TRBD1	CASSFAGGILSDEQYF	TGTGCCAGCAGCTTCGCAGGGGGAATTCTGTCCGACGAGCAGTACTTC
TRBV10-3	.	TRBJ1-2	TRBD1	CAIGTGGLYGYTF	TGTGCCATTGGGACAGGGGGCCTATATGGCTACACCTTC
TRBV5-6	.	TRBJ2-7	TRBD2	CASSLVGLAGAYEQYF	TGTGCCAGCAGCTTGGTCGGACTAGCGGGAGCCTACGAGCAGTACTTC
TRBV4-3	.	TRBJ2-3	.	CASSQDRPGPYSPPDTQYF	TGCGCCAGCAGCCAAGATCGGCCAGGCCCATACTCCCCACCAGATACGCAGTATTTT
TRBV28	.	TRBJ1-1	TRBD1	CASSSTGGNTEAFF	TGTGCCAGCAGTTCGACAGGGGGGAACACTGAAGCTTTCTTT
TRBV7-8	.	TRBJ2-3	TRBD2	CASSPIILAGAEDTQYF	TGTGCCAGCAGCCCGATAATACTAGCGGGAGCGGAAGATACGCAGTATTTT
TRBV4-1	.	TRBJ1-6	.	CASSQSIGAGSPLHF	TGCGCCAGCAGCCAATCAATTGGGGCTGGGTCACCCCTCCACTTT
TRBV7-8	.	TRBJ1-5	.	CASSSRGGNNQPQHF	TGTGCCAGCAGCTCCCGGGGAGGAAACAATCAGCCCCAGCATTTT
TRBV29-1	.	TRBJ2-7	TRBD1	CSVGRGQGLNEQYF	TGCAGCGTTGGGAGGGGACAGGGACTGAACGAGCAGTACTTC
TRBV6-5	.	TRBJ2-2	.	CASSPGFNTGELFF	TGTGCCAGCAGCCCTGGTTTTAACACCGGGGAGCTGTTTTTT
TRBV13	few	TRBJ1-2	.	CASSPRGSYGYTF	TGTGCCAGCAGCCCCCGGGGGAGCTATGGCTACACCTTC
TRBV13	.	TRBJ2-2	TRBD1	CASSSGGTGELFF	TGTGCCAGCAGCTCAGGGGGAACCGGGGAGCTGTTTTTT
TRBV13	.	TRBJ2-3	TRBD2	CASSFGTSGDTQYF	TGTGCCAGCAGCTTCGGGACTAGCGGAGATACGCAGTATTTT
TRBV2	.	TRBJ2-5	.	CASSEETRESQETQYF	TGTGCCAGCAGTGAAGAGACTAGGGAGAGCCAAGAGACCCAGTACTTC
TRBV9	.	TRBJ2-7	.	CASSVADGTTYEQYF	TGTGCCAGCAGCGTAGCCGACGGGACCACCTACGAGCAGTACTTC
TRBV4-1	.	TRBJ2-1	TRBD2	CASSQFTSGNNEQFF	TGCGCCAGCAGCCAATTTACTAGCGGCAATAATGAGCAGTTCTTC
TRBV7-8	.	TRBJ2-7	TRBD1	CASSSFQGAAYEQYF	TGTGCCAGCAGCTCATTCCAGGGGGCGGCCTACGAGCAGTACTTC
TRBV19	.	TRBJ1-5	TRBD1	CASSIEGQEDQPQHF	TGTGCCAGTAGTATAGAGGGACAGGAGGATCAGCCCCAGCATTTT
TRBV6-4	.	TRBJ2-2	TRBD2	CASRERGDTGELFF	TGTGCCAGCAGGGAACGGGGGGATACCGGGGAGCTGTTTTTT
TRBV4-2	.	TRBJ2-1	TRBD2	CASSQEDGGGRDEQFF	TGTGCCAGCAGCCAAGAGGACGGGGGGGGTAGAGATGAGCAGTTCTTC
TRBV5-1	.	TRBJ2-7	TRBD1	CASSLAGTGIIDEQYF	TGCGCCAGCAGCTTGGCCGGGACAGGGATAATTGACGAGCAGTACTTC
TRBV10-2	.	TRBJ2-3	TRBD1	CASWGTGGRRGGTDTQYF	TGCGCCAGCTGGGGGACAGGGGGTCGTCGAGGCGGCACAGATACGCAGTATTTT
TRBV28	.	TRBJ1-6	TRBD1	CASSYPGQGTYSPLHF	TGTGCCAGCAGTTACCCGGGACAGGGGACCTATTCACCCCTCCACTTT
TRBV25-1	.	TRBJ1-4	TRBD1	CASGTGGRNEKLFF	TGTGCCAGCGGAACAGGGGGAAGGAATGAAAAACTGTTTTTT
TRBV5-4	.	TRBJ1-1	.	CASSPEGGNTEAFF	TGTGCCAGCAGCCCGGAGGGCGGAAACACTGAAGCTTTCTTT
TRBV5-4	.	TRBJ2-7	TRBD2	CASSLDPGTSSYEQYF	TGTGCCAGCAGCTTGGACCCCGGGACTAGCTCCTACGAGCAGTACTTC
TRBV27	.	TRBJ1-5	.	CASRGGGSNQPQHF	TGTGCCAGCAGGGGCGGTGGTAGCAATCAGCCCCAGCATTTT
TRBV30	.	TRBJ1-1	.	CAWSVGLVNTEAFF	TGTGCCTGGAGTGTGGGACTAGTGAACACTGAAGCTTTCTTT
TRBV11-2	.	TRBJ2-7	TRBD2	CASSREGTLPYEQYF	TGTGCCAGCAGCCGGGAGGGGACACTTCCCTACGAGCAGTACTTC
TRBV9	.	TRBJ2-3	.	CASSVPIEGDWDTQYF	TGTGCCAGCAGCGTTCCCATTGAGGGGGATTGGGATACGCAGTATTTT